A selection of T cell receptor beta chains follows, all from one sample in a study of beta chain features in type 1 diabetes. TCRdb's copy holds only in-frame clones and misses some; the assay was immunoSEQ multiplex PCR. This sample has 430,000 or so clones, with approximately 10% found just once. Sequenced: naive CD4+ T cells from blood. These receptors were collected from a woman under 30 in good health. Both conserved end residues are trimmed from each CDR3. Each record gives: J gene, V gene, CDR3 protein.

j_gene: TRBJ2-2; v_gene: TRBV5-1; CDR3aa: ASSLPTGELF
j_gene: TRBJ1-1; v_gene: TRBV6-6; CDR3aa: ASRRGDTEAF
j_gene: TRBJ2-7; v_gene: TRBV19; CDR3aa: ASSIRRSYEQY
j_gene: TRBJ1-2; v_gene: TRBV4-3; CDR3aa: ASSQDPVTLGYT
j_gene: TRBJ2-6; v_gene: TRBV13; CDR3aa: ASSPVPGSGANVLT
j_gene: TRBJ1-2; v_gene: TRBV10-3; CDR3aa: AISGSGPNYGYT
j_gene: TRBJ2-2; v_gene: TRBV6-5; CDR3aa: ASTGTTTGELF
j_gene: TRBJ2-5; v_gene: TRBV2; CDR3aa: ASRRTRTQETQY
j_gene: TRBJ2-5; v_gene: TRBV10-3; CDR3aa: AIRTGLAVQETQY
j_gene: TRBJ2-3; v_gene: TRBV5-1; CDR3aa: ASKVWTGQDTQY
j_gene: TRBJ2-1; v_gene: TRBV2; CDR3aa: ASSEVGTGYNEQF
j_gene: TRBJ1-5; v_gene: TRBV18; CDR3aa: ASSPAQVRSRGNQPQH
j_gene: TRBJ1-5; v_gene: TRBV30; CDR3aa: AWGGRDQPQH
j_gene: TRBJ1-2; v_gene: TRBV20-1; CDR3aa: SARDPIGYT
j_gene: TRBJ2-7; v_gene: TRBV9; CDR3aa: ASSVSSGAAQY
j_gene: TRBJ2-3; v_gene: TRBV7-9; CDR3aa: ASGTSGRGADTQY
j_gene: TRBJ1-2; v_gene: TRBV9; CDR3aa: ASSVVPAANYGYT
j_gene: TRBJ1-2; v_gene: TRBV18; CDR3aa: ASSLGFLGYT
j_gene: TRBJ2-4; v_gene: TRBV9; CDR3aa: ASSPEGGRLGKNIQY
j_gene: TRBJ1-4; v_gene: TRBV5-4; CDR3aa: ASSPAGTGDEKLF
j_gene: TRBJ1-5; v_gene: TRBV25-1; CDR3aa: ASSRQGTSQPQH
j_gene: TRBJ2-1; v_gene: TRBV11-1; CDR3aa: ASSLSPSGNEQF
j_gene: TRBJ1-6; v_gene: TRBV4-1; CDR3aa: ASSQWAQGTFGSPLH
j_gene: TRBJ2-1; v_gene: TRBV6-6; CDR3aa: ASRPGTSGHNEQF
j_gene: TRBJ2-1; v_gene: TRBV6-5; CDR3aa: ASRRAGGPYNEQF
j_gene: TRBJ2-3; v_gene: TRBV7-2; CDR3aa: ASSFSGRADTQY
j_gene: TRBJ2-5; v_gene: TRBV5-1; CDR3aa: ASSLGGVQETQY
j_gene: TRBJ2-5; v_gene: TRBV5-4; CDR3aa: ASSFHREGPETQY
j_gene: TRBJ1-2; v_gene: TRBV28; CDR3aa: ASRPGQYGYT
j_gene: TRBJ1-1; v_gene: TRBV9; CDR3aa: ASSRTGVDEAF
j_gene: TRBJ2-3; v_gene: TRBV2; CDR3aa: ASSVADTQY
j_gene: TRBJ2-1; v_gene: TRBV9; CDR3aa: ASSVLGLAGINEQF
j_gene: TRBJ2-5; v_gene: TRBV9; CDR3aa: ASSVDSGRYQETQY
j_gene: TRBJ1-2; v_gene: TRBV10-3; CDR3aa: AIRAREVYGYT
j_gene: TRBJ2-1; v_gene: TRBV6-5; CDR3aa: ASSPRQGFRTQF
j_gene: TRBJ2-3; v_gene: TRBV30; CDR3aa: ASGGLTDTQY
j_gene: TRBJ1-1; v_gene: TRBV29-1; CDR3aa: SVGGRMNTEAF
j_gene: TRBJ2-7; v_gene: TRBV19; CDR3aa: ASSIATGGLYEQY
j_gene: TRBJ1-2; v_gene: TRBV5-1; CDR3aa: ASSGLPGTGDYGYT
j_gene: TRBJ2-3; v_gene: TRBV30; CDR3aa: AWSVLRGEGDTQY
j_gene: TRBJ1-2; v_gene: TRBV30; CDR3aa: AWISGALGSYGYT
j_gene: TRBJ2-1; v_gene: TRBV5-1; CDR3aa: ASSFAGGRNEQF
j_gene: TRBJ1-5; v_gene: TRBV7-2; CDR3aa: ASSFQANQPQH
j_gene: TRBJ1-5; v_gene: TRBV4-3; CDR3aa: ASSQDWSDQPQH
j_gene: TRBJ1-2; v_gene: TRBV9; CDR3aa: ASSPQGRGDYGYT
j_gene: TRBJ1-5; v_gene: TRBV5-1; CDR3aa: ASSLGQINQPQH
j_gene: TRBJ1-2; v_gene: TRBV29-1; CDR3aa: STRQGKDSNINGYT
j_gene: TRBJ2-2; v_gene: TRBV9; CDR3aa: ASSVTGDTTGELF
j_gene: TRBJ2-3; v_gene: TRBV29-1; CDR3aa: SVEVLGIDTQY
j_gene: TRBJ2-7; v_gene: TRBV5-1; CDR3aa: ASSTGYEQY
j_gene: .; v_gene: TRBV30; CDR3aa: AWRGTATYEQY
j_gene: TRBJ1-5; v_gene: TRBV4-1; CDR3aa: ASSLTRLRDRGLYQPQH
j_gene: TRBJ1-5; v_gene: TRBV7-2; CDR3aa: ASSFGWHSNQPQH
j_gene: TRBJ2-1; v_gene: TRBV6-5; CDR3aa: ASSYRASALFNEQF
j_gene: TRBJ2-3; v_gene: TRBV9; CDR3aa: ASSPAEMLAGRATDTQY
j_gene: TRBJ2-5; v_gene: TRBV5-4; CDR3aa: ASSFGSTQETQY
j_gene: TRBJ2-2; v_gene: TRBV29-1; CDR3aa: SVSGYSTGELF
j_gene: TRBJ2-7; v_gene: TRBV7-8; CDR3aa: ASGRTRNYEQY
j_gene: TRBJ1-1; v_gene: TRBV5-1; CDR3aa: ASSSQTDTEAF